This T cell receptor beta chain comes out of a study of blood T cell repertoires in COVID-19. Study context: Specimens from acute and convalescent COVID-19 originated in the United States, Italy and Spain. The cDNA or gDNA used as material had been derived from T cells, B-cell-depleted T cells, or PBMCs.

Participant-reported clinical history was the basis for cohort assignment. Cohort 3 donors counted as recovered after two negative PCRs, clearance, or resolved symptoms. Measured with immunoSEQ multiplex PCR; TCRdb has only the in-frame clones, and not every one. In the table there are approximately 490,000 clones, approximately 86% of which are singletons. V lost 5 bases to trimming and J lost 0 bases; unmatched junction nucleotides: 6. The germline gives CDR1 MRHNA, CDR2 SNTAGT. This CDR3 is 15 amino acids long. The rearrangement joins TRBV6-4 to TRBJ1-2; 7 bases match TRBD1. Sequences were obtained from PBMCs or T cells enriched from blood (not recorded which). The sequence came from a woman aged 55-69 years who had recovered from COVID-19. The CDR3 DNA is TGTGCCAGCAGTCTGGACAGGACTACTAACTATGGCTACACCTTC. Translating gives CASSLDRTTNYGYTF.